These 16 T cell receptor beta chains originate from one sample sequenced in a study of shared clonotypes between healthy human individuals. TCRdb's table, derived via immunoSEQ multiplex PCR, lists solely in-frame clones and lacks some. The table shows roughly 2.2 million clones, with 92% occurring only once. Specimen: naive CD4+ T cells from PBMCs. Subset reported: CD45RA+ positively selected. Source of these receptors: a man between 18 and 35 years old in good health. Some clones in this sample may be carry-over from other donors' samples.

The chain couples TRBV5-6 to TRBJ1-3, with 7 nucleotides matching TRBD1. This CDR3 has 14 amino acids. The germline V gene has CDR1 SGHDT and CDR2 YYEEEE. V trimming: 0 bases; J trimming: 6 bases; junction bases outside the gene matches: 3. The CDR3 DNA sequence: TGTGCCAGCAGCTTGGCCGGGACAGAAAACACCATATATTTT. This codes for CASSLAGTENTIYF.

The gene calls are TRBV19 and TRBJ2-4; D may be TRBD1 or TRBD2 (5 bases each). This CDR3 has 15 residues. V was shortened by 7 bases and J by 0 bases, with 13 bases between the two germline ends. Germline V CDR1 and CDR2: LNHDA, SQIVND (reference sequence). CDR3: CASKTGPPAKNIQYF. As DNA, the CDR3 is TGTGCCAGTAAAACGGGACCGCCAGCCAAAAACATTCAGTACTTC. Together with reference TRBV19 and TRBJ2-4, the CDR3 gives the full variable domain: DGGITQSPKYLFRKEGQNVTLSCEQNLNHDAMYWYRQDPGQGLRLIYYSQIVNDFQKGDIAEGYSVSREKKESFPLTVTSAQKNPTAFYLCASKTGPPAKNIQYFGAGTRLSVL.

The CDR3 DNA reads TGTGCCAGCAGCAAGGTCCGAACGAGCTCCTACGAGCAGTACTTC. Translation: CASSKVRTSSYEQYF. V gene TRBV21-1 combines with J gene TRBJ2-7; the table's D call of TRBD2 was not tested on the DNA. TRBV21-1 is assigned pseudogene status. This CDR3 is 15 amino acids long.

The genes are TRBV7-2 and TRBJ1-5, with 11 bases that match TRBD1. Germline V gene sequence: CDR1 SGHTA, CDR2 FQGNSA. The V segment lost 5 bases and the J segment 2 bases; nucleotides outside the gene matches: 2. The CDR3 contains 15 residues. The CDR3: CASSTGQGGNQPQHF. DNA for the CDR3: TGTGCCAGCAGCACGGGACAGGGGGGCAATCAGCCCCAGCATTTT.

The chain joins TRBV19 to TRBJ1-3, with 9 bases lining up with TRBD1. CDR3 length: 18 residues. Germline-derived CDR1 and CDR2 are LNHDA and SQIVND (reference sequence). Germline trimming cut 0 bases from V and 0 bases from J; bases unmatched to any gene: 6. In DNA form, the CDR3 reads TGTGCCAGTAGTATAGATCCGGACAGGGGCCTCTCTGGAAACACCATATATTTT. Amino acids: CASSIDPDRGLSGNTIYF.

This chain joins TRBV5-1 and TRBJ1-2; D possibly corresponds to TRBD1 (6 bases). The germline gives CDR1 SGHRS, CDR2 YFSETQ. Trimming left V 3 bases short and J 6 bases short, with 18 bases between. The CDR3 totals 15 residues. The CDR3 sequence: CASSSRVGQGNGYTF. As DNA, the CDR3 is TGCGCCAGCAGCTCCAGGGTCGGCCAGGGGAATGGCTACACCTTC.

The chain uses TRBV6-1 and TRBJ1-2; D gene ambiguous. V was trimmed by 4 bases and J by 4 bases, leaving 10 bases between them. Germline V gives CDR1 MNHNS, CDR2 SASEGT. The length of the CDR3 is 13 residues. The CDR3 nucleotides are TGTGCCAGCAGTGGAACCAACCTCTATGGCTACACCTTC. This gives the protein CASSGTNLYGYTF.

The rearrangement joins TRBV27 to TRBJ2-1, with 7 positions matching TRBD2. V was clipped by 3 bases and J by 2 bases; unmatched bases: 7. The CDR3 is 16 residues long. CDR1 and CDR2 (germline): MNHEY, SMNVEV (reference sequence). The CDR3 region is CASSLGGGRPYNEQFF. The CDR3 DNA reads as TGTGCCAGCAGTTTGGGGGGGGGAAGGCCCTACAATGAGCAGTTCTTC.

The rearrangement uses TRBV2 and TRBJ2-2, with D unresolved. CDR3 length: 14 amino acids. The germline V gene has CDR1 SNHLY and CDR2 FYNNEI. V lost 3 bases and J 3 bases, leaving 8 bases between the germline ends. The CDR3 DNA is TGTGCCAGCAGTGACCCATCCTACACCGGGGAGCTGTTTTTT. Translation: CASSDPSYTGELFF.

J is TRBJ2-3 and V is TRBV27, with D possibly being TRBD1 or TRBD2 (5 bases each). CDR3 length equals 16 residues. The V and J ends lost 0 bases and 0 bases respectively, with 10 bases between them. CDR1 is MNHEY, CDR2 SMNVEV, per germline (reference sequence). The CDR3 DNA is TGTGCCAGCAGTTTATCGGGACGGTTAAGCACAGATACGCAGTATTTT. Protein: CASSLSGRLSTDTQYF.

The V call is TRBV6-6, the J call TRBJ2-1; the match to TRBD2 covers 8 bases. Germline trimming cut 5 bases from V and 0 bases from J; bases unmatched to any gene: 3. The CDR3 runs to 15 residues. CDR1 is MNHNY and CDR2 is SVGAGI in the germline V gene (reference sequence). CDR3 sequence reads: CASSKSGSSYNEQFF. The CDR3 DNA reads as TGTGCCAGCAGTAAGAGCGGGAGCTCCTACAATGAGCAGTTCTTC.

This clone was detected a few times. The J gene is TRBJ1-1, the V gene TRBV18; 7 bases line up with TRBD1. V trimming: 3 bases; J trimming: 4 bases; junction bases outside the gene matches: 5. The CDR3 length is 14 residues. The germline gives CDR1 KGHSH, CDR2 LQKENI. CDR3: CASSPGGGRTEAFF. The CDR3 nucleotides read TGTGCCAGCTCACCGGGAGGGGGCCGCACTGAAGCTTTCTTT.

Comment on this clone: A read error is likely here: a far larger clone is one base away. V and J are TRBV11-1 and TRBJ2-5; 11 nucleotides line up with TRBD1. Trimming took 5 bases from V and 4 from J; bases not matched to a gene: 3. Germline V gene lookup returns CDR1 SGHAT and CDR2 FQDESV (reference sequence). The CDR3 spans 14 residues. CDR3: CASSPDRGRETQYF. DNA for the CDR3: TGTGCCAGCAGCCCGGACAGGGGGCGAGAGACCCAGTACTTC.

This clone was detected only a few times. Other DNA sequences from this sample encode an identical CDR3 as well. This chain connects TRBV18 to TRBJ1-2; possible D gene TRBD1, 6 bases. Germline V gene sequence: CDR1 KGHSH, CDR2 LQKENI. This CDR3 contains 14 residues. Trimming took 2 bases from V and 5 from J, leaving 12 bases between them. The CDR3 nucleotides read TGTGCCAGCTCACCATCGACAGGCTCATATGGCTACACCTTC. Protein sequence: CASSPSTGSYGYTF.

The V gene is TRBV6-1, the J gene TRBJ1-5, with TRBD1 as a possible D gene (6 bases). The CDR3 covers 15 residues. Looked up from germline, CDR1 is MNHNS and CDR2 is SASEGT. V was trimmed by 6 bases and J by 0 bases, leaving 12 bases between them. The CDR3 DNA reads TGTGCCAGCAGGGTAACAGGGTATAGCAATCAGCCCCAGCATTTT. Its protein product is CASRVTGYSNQPQHF.

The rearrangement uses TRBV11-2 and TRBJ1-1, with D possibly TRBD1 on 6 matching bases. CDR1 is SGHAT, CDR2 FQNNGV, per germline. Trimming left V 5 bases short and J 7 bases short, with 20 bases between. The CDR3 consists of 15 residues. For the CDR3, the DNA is TGTGCCAGCAGCCCGGAGATCGGGGGCCGTAATGAAGCTTTCTTT. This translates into CASSPEIGGRNEAFF.